This TCR beta chain was identified in a study of T cell repertoires in cytomegalovirus infection. TCRdb re-called the reads with MiXCR, one entry per CDR3 protein. There are under 200,000 distinct CDR3 sequences in the sample; nearly 9.5% occur only once, and about 4.6% lies in the top ten. V was pared by 11 bases and J by 14 bases, with 19 bases between. Looked up from germline, CDR1 is MDHEN and CDR2 is SYDVKM. This CDR3 has 12 residues. The chain joins TRBV28 to TRBJ1-6; D is possibly TRBD1 (6 bases). The sequence came from a human donor in good health (CMV status not recorded). Some clones in this sample may be carry-over from other donors' samples. The sample comprised PBMCs. CDR3 bases: TGTGCCTCCACCCGGGACATCGATACCCTCCACTTT. Protein product: CASTRDIDTLHF.